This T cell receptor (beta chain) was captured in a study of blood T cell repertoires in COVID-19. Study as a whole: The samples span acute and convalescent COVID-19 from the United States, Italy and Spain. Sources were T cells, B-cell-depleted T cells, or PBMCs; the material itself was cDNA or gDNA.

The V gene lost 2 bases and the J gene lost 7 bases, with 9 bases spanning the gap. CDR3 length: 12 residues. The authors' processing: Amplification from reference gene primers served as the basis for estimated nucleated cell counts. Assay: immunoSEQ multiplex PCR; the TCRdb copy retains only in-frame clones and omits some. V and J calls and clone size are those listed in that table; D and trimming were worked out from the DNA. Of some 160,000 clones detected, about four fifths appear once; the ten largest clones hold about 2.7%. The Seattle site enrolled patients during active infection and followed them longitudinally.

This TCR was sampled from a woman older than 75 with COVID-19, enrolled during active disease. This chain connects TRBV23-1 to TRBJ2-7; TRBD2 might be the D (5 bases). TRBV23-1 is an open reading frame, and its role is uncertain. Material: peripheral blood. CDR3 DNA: TGCGCCAGCAGTCAACTAACGGGGGAGCAGTACTTC. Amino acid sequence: CASSQLTGEQYF.